These 15 T cell receptor beta chains originate from one sample sequenced in a study of T cells in Graves' hyperthyroidism and ophthalmopathy. TCR beta CDR3 region amplification was performed from RNA transcripts. A set of HTBI primers served as the primers for a first-round RT-PCR of the TCR CDR3. TCRdb reprocessed the multiplex PCR reads with MiXCR, giving one entry per CDR3 protein. The sample has some 770,000 distinct CDR3 sequences, 16% seen once. Input material: blood. These receptors were taken from a man between 18 and 29 years old with Graves' hyperthyroidism.

This sequence joins TRBV6-2 or TRBV6-3 and TRBJ2-7, with D unclear. Germline V CDR1 and CDR2: MNHEY, SVGEGT. The length of the CDR3 is 15 residues. Trimming left V 0 bases short and J 2 bases short, with 11 bases between. CDR3 loop: CASSYSSVPPYEQYF. The CDR3 DNA sequence: TGTGCCAGCAGTTACTCTTCCGTACCCCCCTACGAGCAGTACTTC.

This clonotype appeared many times. The CDR3 DNA reads TGTGCCAGCAGTTTAACAGCGGGAGGATTTTCCTACGAGCAGTACTTC. This sequence encodes CASSLTAGGFSYEQYF. This chain connects TRBV28 to TRBJ2-7; 9 positions match TRBD2. Germline V gives CDR1 MDHEN, CDR2 SYDVKM. This CDR3 has 16 amino acids. J was trimmed by 1 base and V by 2 bases; bases with no gene match: 6.

This clonotype has a handful of counts. CDR3: CASSLGLVVSGELFF. For the CDR3, the DNA is TGTGCCAGCAGCCTGGGACTAGTGGTTAGCGGGGAGCTGTTTTTT. The chain recombines TRBV7-2 with TRBJ2-2; 8 bases fit TRBD2. Germline V lookup: CDR1 SGHTA, CDR2 FQGNSA. Unmatched junction bases numbered 9, after V lost 5 bases and J lost 7 bases. This CDR3 has 15 amino acids.

The V call is TRBV19, the J call TRBJ2-7; maybe TRBD2 (6 bases). V was clipped by 4 bases and J by 0 bases, with 10 bases between them. Germline CDR1 LNHDA, CDR2 SQIVND (reference sequence). This CDR3 contains 14 residues. Written as DNA, the CDR3 is TGTGCCAGTAGTACCGGGACTCCCTCCTACGAGCAGTACTTC. Translating it yields CASSTGTPSYEQYF.

This clonotype has only a few counts. V is TRBV6-2 or TRBV6-3 and J is TRBJ1-2; D not resolved. The V and J ends lost 0 bases and 4 bases respectively, with 9 bases between them. The CDR3 loop spans 14 amino acids. Germline assignment: CDR1 MNHEY and CDR2 SVGEGT. CDR3 in amino acids: CASSYSARFYGYTF. Written as DNA, the CDR3 is TGTGCCAGCAGTTACTCTGCCAGGTTCTATGGCTACACCTTC.

This clonotype appeared many times. The rearrangement links TRBV7-2 to TRBJ2-1; 8 bases are a match to TRBD1. Per the germline V gene, CDR1 is SGHTA and CDR2 is FQGNSA. This CDR3 has 17 amino acids. The trim removed 4 bases at V and 0 bases at J, leaving 8 bases unmatched. The CDR3 here is CASSSRDRQSSYNEQFF. The CDR3 DNA follows: TGTGCCAGCAGCTCCCGGGACAGGCAAAGCTCCTACAATGAGCAGTTCTTC.

CDR3 loop: CASSPGQILYEQYF. CDR3 nucleotide sequence: TGTGCCAGCAGTCCGGGACAGATATTATACGAGCAGTACTTC. This rearrangement joins TRBV6-1 to TRBJ2-7; 7 bases map to TRBD1. This CDR3 has 14 amino acids. The ends lost 5 bases at V and 4 bases at J; junction bases unmatched: 8. The germline V gene has CDR1 MNHNS and CDR2 SASEGT.

This chain connects TRBV7-2 to TRBJ2-7; possibly TRBD2 for D (5 bases). Germline V gives CDR1 SGHTA, CDR2 FQGNSA. The V end lost 4 bases, the J end lost 2 bases, and 12 bases lay between the germline ends. This CDR3 region has 14 residues. As DNA, the CDR3 is TGTGCCAGCAGCTCAAAGGACTGTACCTACGAGCAGTACTTC. Amino acid sequence: CASSSKDCTYEQYF. The full variable domain, its missing parts supplied by reference TRBV7-2 and TRBJ2-7, is GAGVSQSPSNKVTEKGKDVELRCDPISGHTALYWYRQSLGQGLEFLIYFQGNSAPDKSGLPSDRFSAERTGGSVSTLTIQRTQQEDSAVYLCASSSKDCTYEQYFGPGTRLTVT.

The gene calls are TRBV24-1 and TRBJ2-2; D call uncertain. The CDR3 has 12 residues. CDR1 and CDR2 (germline): KGHDR, SFDVKD. V gave up 1 base and J gave up 6 bases, with 2 bases separating them. The CDR3 DNA is TGTGCCACCAGTGATTTACCCGGGGAGCTGTTTTTT. Its translation is CATSDLPGELFF.

On this clonotype itself: The junction departs from germline at one end; a sequencing error may be responsible. CDR3: CASSLDSMGPNTEALF. The CDR3 region has the DNA TGTGCCAGCAGTTTAGATTCAATGGGCCCGAACACTGAAGCTCTCTTT. The chain couples TRBV6-8 to TRBJ1-1; D ambiguous. This CDR3 is 16 amino acids long. CDR1 and CDR2 (germline): MNHGY, SAAAGT.

This clonotype was seen ten or more times. The chain joins TRBV6-2 or TRBV6-3 to TRBJ2-6, with D tentatively TRBD1 (6 bases). Per the germline V gene, CDR1 is MNHEY and CDR2 is SVGEGT. This CDR3 contains 16 residues. V was trimmed by 4 bases and J by 1 base, leaving 11 bases between them. The CDR3 spells CASSWWGRSGANVLTF. The CDR3 DNA reads TGTGCCAGCAGTTGGTGGGGGCGGTCTGGGGCCAACGTCCTGACTTTC.

The rearrangement uses TRBV6-1 and TRBJ2-2; unclear D gene. The V gene's germline CDR1 is MNHNS and CDR2 SASEGT. Trimming removed 1 base from V and 5 bases from J, with 11 bases in between. The CDR3 has 15 amino acids. The chain's CDR3 is CASSEGRVLTGELFF. The DNA of the CDR3 is TGTGCCAGCAGTGAAGGACGGGTCTTGACCGGGGAGCTGTTTTTT.

This clonotype was detected ten times or more. The V and J genes are TRBV12-3 or TRBV12-4 and TRBJ1-1; D uncertain. Trimming took 8 bases from V and 1 from J, leaving 17 bases between them. The CDR3 spans 15 residues. The CDR3 DNA reads TGTGCCAGCCGTAAAGGCGCAGGACCGAACACTGAAGCTTTCTTT. Translated, it gives CASRKGAGPNTEAFF.

This clonotype was observed many times. V is TRBV6-1 and J is TRBJ2-7, with 8 bases aligning to TRBD1. The ends lost 5 bases at V and 6 bases at J; junction bases unmatched: 9. Germline CDR1 reads MNHNS; CDR2 reads SASEGT. There are 14 residues in the CDR3. CDR3 protein: CASSTGTGYLEQYF. In nucleotides, the CDR3 is TGTGCCAGCAGTACCGGGACAGGCTACCTCGAGCAGTACTTC.

At least ten counts were recorded for this clonotype. The chain recombines TRBV2 with TRBJ2-7, with a weak D call TRBD2 (5 bases). V was cut by 4 bases and J by 3 bases, with 22 bases left in between. Germline V lookup: CDR1 SNHLY, CDR2 FYNNEI. This CDR3 has 17 residues. In DNA form, the CDR3 reads TGTGCCAGCAGTGTCAAAAAAGAGGCAGCGGATAACTACGAGCAGTACTTC. Translating it yields CASSVKKEAADNYEQYF.